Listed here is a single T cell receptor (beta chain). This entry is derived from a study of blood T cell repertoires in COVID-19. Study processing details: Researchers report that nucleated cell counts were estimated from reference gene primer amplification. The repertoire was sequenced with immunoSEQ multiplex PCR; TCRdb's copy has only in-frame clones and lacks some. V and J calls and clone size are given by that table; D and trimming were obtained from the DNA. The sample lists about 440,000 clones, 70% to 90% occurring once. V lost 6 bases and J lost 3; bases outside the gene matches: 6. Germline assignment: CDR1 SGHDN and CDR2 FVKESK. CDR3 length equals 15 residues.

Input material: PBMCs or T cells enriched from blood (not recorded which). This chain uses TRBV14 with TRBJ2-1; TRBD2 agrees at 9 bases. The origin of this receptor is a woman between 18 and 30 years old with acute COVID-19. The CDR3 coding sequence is TGTGCCAGCAGTCGGAGCGGGGGGCTCTACAATGAGCAGTTCTTC. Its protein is CASSRSGGLYNEQFF. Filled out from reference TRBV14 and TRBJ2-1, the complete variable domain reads EAGVTQFPSHSVIEKGQTVTLRCDPISGHDNLYWYRRVMGKEIKFLLHFVKESKQDESGMPNNRFLAERTGGTYSTLKVQPAELEDSGVYFCASSRSGGLYNEQFFGPGTRLTVL.